These 32 T cell receptor beta chains were all obtained from the same sample, sequenced in a study of T cell responses to AZD1222 COVID-19 vaccine. Data came from immunoSEQ multiplex PCR; TCRdb stores just in-frame clones and leaves some out. The repertoire holds roughly 120,000 clones, with around 90% as singletons. The sequences come from peripheral blood, collected 28 days after the second AZD1222 dose. The receptors derive from an adult who received the AZD1222 COVID-19 vaccine.

A word on this clone: At the DNA level, this CDR3 is encoded by other sequences in the same sample as well. This CDR3 is CASSGDRGTYGYTF. For the CDR3, the DNA is TGTGCCAGCAGTGGCGACAGGGGTACCTATGGCTACACCTTC. The chain combines TRBV2 with TRBJ1-2, with TRBD1 matching over 8 bases. The CDR3 sequence is 14 residues long. Looked up from germline, CDR1 is SNHLY and CDR2 is FYNNEI. The V segment lost 4 bases and the J segment 4 bases; nucleotides outside the gene matches: 5.

This chain uses TRBV15 with TRBJ2-7, with a tentative D call TRBD1 (6 bases). The CDR3 is made up of 15 amino acids. Trimming removed 0 bases from V and 5 bases from J, with 14 bases in between. In germline, CDR1 is LNHNV, CDR2 YYDKDF (reference sequence). The CDR3 bases are TGTGCCACCAGCAGAGATGTTAACAGGGTGGACGAGCAGTACTTC. Its protein product is CATSRDVNRVDEQYF.

V usage is TRBV19 and J usage is TRBJ1-4; TRBD1 matches 7 bases. There are 13 residues in the CDR3. CDR1 is LNHDA and CDR2 is SQIVND in the germline V gene (reference sequence). The ends lost 8 bases at V and 8 bases at J; junction bases unmatched: 8. CDR3 in DNA: TGTGCCAGTCAGGACAGGCGGGGAGAAAAACTGTTTTTT. Residues: CASQDRRGEKLFF.

The rearrangement joins TRBV20-1 to TRBJ1-5; 10 nucleotides line up with TRBD1. Trimming removed 3 bases from V and 4 bases from J; junction bases left unmatched: 6. Germline V gene data show CDR1 as DFQATT and CDR2 as SNEGSKA (reference sequence). CDR3 size: 15 residues. The DNA of the CDR3 is TGCAGTGCTAGTTTGATGGGACAGGGGAATCAGCCCCAGCATTTT. This sequence encodes CSASLMGQGNQPQHF.

The chain joins TRBV5-1 to TRBJ1-1, with TRBD1 matching over 11 bases. The CDR3 length is 14 residues. CDR1 is SGHRS, CDR2 YFSETQ, per germline. V trimming: 5 bases; J trimming: 6 bases; junction bases outside the gene matches: 6. CDR3 coding DNA: TGCGCCAGCAGACCGGGGGACAGGGGGTCTGAAGCTTTCTTT. It yields the protein CASRPGDRGSEAFF.

The genes are TRBV6-2 or TRBV6-3 and TRBJ1-2, with D possibly matching TRBD1 (5 bases). Trimming took off 5 bases at V and 8 bases at J, with 15 bases between the two ends. Germline V lookup: CDR1 MNHEY, CDR2 SVGEGT. The CDR3 spans 13 residues. The CDR3 DNA reads as TGTGCCAGCAGTAAAATCCAGGGAGGCGGCTACACCTTC. Translating gives CASSKIQGGGYTF.

V gene TRBV29-1 combines with J gene TRBJ1-1; 10 nucleotides align to TRBD1. This CDR3 region has 13 residues. CDR1 and CDR2 (germline): SQVTM, ANQGSEA. This CDR3 reads CSGRQGAYTEAFF. The CDR3 DNA reads as TGCAGTGGGAGACAGGGGGCGTACACTGAAGCTTTCTTT.

The chain is built from TRBV4-3 and TRBJ1-3, with D unresolved. The CDR3 has 15 amino acids. V dropped 1 base and J dropped 0 bases, with 7 bases sitting between them. The germline V gene has CDR1 LGHNA and CDR2 YSLEER. The CDR3 DNA reads as TGCGCCAGCAGCCAAGTCCTCCGCTCTGGAAACACCATATATTTT. It yields the protein CASSQVLRSGNTIYF.

The chain couples TRBV28 to TRBJ1-4, with 7 bases that match TRBD1. CDR3 length: 15 amino acids. Losses at the gene ends were 3 bases for V and 5 bases for J; bases not matched to a gene: 6. The germline V gene encodes CDR1 MDHEN and CDR2 SYDVKM. The CDR3 DNA is TGTGCCAGCAGTTTCGTAGGGGGCGCGAATGAAAAACTGTTTTTT. It yields the protein CASSFVGGANEKLFF.

This clone was counted once. This chain uses TRBV19 with TRBJ1-2; TRBD1 aligns across 12 bases. The CDR3 extends over 14 amino acids. The ends lost 5 bases at V and 4 bases at J; junction bases unmatched: 2. CDR1 is LNHDA, CDR2 SQIVND, per germline (reference sequence). CDR3 amino acids: CASSGTGGVYGYTF. CDR3 nucleotides: TGTGCCAGTAGTGGGACAGGGGGCGTCTATGGCTACACCTTC.

The V gene is TRBV7-8, the J gene TRBJ2-1, with D possibly matching TRBD1 (5 bases). V lost 1 base to trimming and J lost 10 bases, with 11 bases between them. CDR1 and CDR2 (germline): SGHVS, FQNEAQ. The CDR3 spans 13 residues. This CDR3 is CASSLGDSPEQFF. The CDR3 DNA sequence: TGTGCCAGCAGCTTAGGCGACAGCCCCGAGCAGTTCTTC.

In nucleotides, the CDR3 is TGTGCCAGCAGCCAGGGGACAGGGCGGGAAGCTTTCTTT. Translation gives CASSQGTGREAFF. The chain is built from TRBV7-2 and TRBJ1-1; TRBD1 agrees at 9 bases. Per the germline V gene, CDR1 is SGHTA and CDR2 is FQGNSA. V lost 5 bases to trimming and J lost 8 bases; unmatched junction nucleotides: 6. CDR3 size: 13 residues. Full variable domain (outside the CDR3, taken from reference TRBV7-2 and TRBJ1-1): GAGVSQSPSNKVTEKGKDVELRCDPISGHTALYWYRQSLGQGLEFLIYFQGNSAPDKSGLPSDRFSAERTGGSVSTLTIQRTQQEDSAVYLCASSQGTGREAFFGQGTRLTVV.

This chain joins TRBV6-2 or TRBV6-3 and TRBJ2-7; 10 bases fit TRBD1. The V gene end was trimmed by 3 bases and the J gene end by 6 bases; junction bases not matched to a gene: 2. Germline CDR1 reads MNHEY; CDR2 reads SVGEGT. The CDR3 is 13 residues long. CDR3 bases: TGTGCCAGCAGTTATGGACAGGGGGTCGAGCAGTACTTC. The encoded protein is CASSYGQGVEQYF.

This clone was found once. This rearrangement joins TRBV10-3 to TRBJ1-3, with D possibly TRBD1 on 5 matching bases. Germline CDR1 and CDR2: ENHRY and SYGVKD. This CDR3 has 15 residues. Trimming pared 3 bases from V and 0 bases from J, leaving 9 bases between. CDR3: CAISDKGHSGNTIYF. The CDR3 DNA reads as TGTGCCATCAGTGATAAGGGGCACTCTGGAAACACCATATATTTT.

This clone was seen only a few times. The chain employs TRBV2 and TRBJ2-7, with D perhaps TRBD2 (5 bases). This CDR3 has 16 amino acids. The germline V gene encodes CDR1 SNHLY and CDR2 FYNNEI. V was pared by 6 bases and J by 0 bases, with 18 bases between. The CDR3: CASRRGRGQSSYEQYF. Here the CDR3 DNA reads TGTGCCAGCAGGAGAGGGCGCGGGCAAAGCTCCTACGAGCAGTACTTC.

V gene TRBV5-1 combines with J gene TRBJ1-4; D unresolved. Per the germline V gene, CDR1 is SGHRS and CDR2 is YFSETQ. This CDR3 contains 15 residues. V shed 1 base and J shed 3 bases, with 10 bases lying between them. The CDR3 DNA reads TGCGCCAGCAGCTTGAACCTAGGCCCTAATGAAAAACTGTTTTTT. This codes for CASSLNLGPNEKLFF.

This sequence joins TRBV5-1 and TRBJ1-1, with D possibly TRBD1 on 6 matching bases. V lost 1 base, J lost 8 bases, and 12 bases lay in between. The CDR3 has 13 amino acids. Germline CDR1 and CDR2: SGHRS and YFSETQ. CDR3 residues: CASSLTGRGEAFF. The CDR3 nucleotides are TGCGCCAGCAGCTTGACAGGGCGGGGAGAAGCTTTCTTT.

This chain connects TRBV30 to TRBJ1-2; the match to TRBD1 covers 12 bases. The V gene end was trimmed by 2 bases and the J gene end by 12 bases; junction bases not matched to a gene: 10. CDR3 length equals 14 residues. Germline lookup yields CDR1 GTSNPN and CDR2 SVGIG (reference sequence). The CDR3 reads CAWSLVPGQGADTF. The CDR3 coding sequence is TGTGCCTGGAGTCTGGTCCCGGGACAGGGGGCCGACACCTTC. The variable domain in full, completed from reference TRBV30 and TRBJ1-2, reads SQTIHQWPATLVQPVGSPLSLECTVEGTSNPNLYWYRQAAGRGLQLLFYSVGIGQISSEVPQNLSASRPQDRQFILSSKKLLLSDSGFYLCAWSLVPGQGADTFGSGTRLTVV.

This chain connects TRBV15 to TRBJ1-2; 8 bases match TRBD1. V shed 4 bases and J 7 bases; nucleotides not matched to a gene: 20. The CDR3 is made up of 18 amino acids. Germline lookup yields CDR1 LNHNV and CDR2 YYDKDF (reference sequence). The CDR3 DNA follows: TGTGCCACCAGCAATCCCCAGTCGGGACAGGTAGCTTCTCGTGGCTACACCTTC. Amino acid sequence: CATSNPQSGQVASRGYTF.

The chain employs TRBV5-4 and TRBJ1-2, with unresolved D. CDR3 length equals 14 residues. CDR1 is SGHNT, CDR2 YYREEE, per germline (reference sequence). V dropped 1 base and J dropped 9 bases, with 16 bases sitting between them. The CDR3 here is CASSLNRNVGSYTF. In DNA form, the CDR3 reads TGTGCCAGCAGCTTGAACCGAAATGTTGGGAGCTACACCTTC. Variable domain in full (rest from reference TRBV5-4 and TRBJ1-2): ETGVTQSPTHLIKTRGQQVTLRCSSQSGHNTVSWYQQALGQGPQFIFQYYREEENGRGNFPPRFSGLQFPNYSSELNVNALELDDSALYLCASSLNRNVGSYTFGSGTRLTVV.

The table lists this clone with a few counts. CDR3: CASSLNLDYGYTF. The CDR3 DNA follows: TGTGCCAGCAGCTTGAATCTAGACTATGGCTACACCTTC. The chain combines TRBV5-4 with TRBJ1-2, with D uncertain. The CDR3 extends over 13 amino acids. Germline lookup yields CDR1 SGHNT and CDR2 YYREEE (reference sequence). V lost 1 base, J lost 3 bases, and 7 bases lay in between.

As DNA, the CDR3 is TGTGCCAGCAGTATCCGGGACAGACAGCCCCAGCATTTT. Residues: CASSIRDRQPQHF. V and J are TRBV27 and TRBJ1-5; TRBD1 matches at 7 bases. Unmatched junction bases numbered 5, after V lost 5 bases and J lost 7 bases. Germline V lookup: CDR1 MNHEY, CDR2 SMNVEV (reference sequence). This CDR3 is built from 13 residues.

This sequence joins TRBV19 and TRBJ1-1; 7 bases match TRBD1. Trimming cost V 8 bases and J 5 bases; bases outside gene matches: 11. Per the germline V gene, CDR1 is LNHDA and CDR2 is SQIVND (reference sequence). CDR3 length: 14 residues. This chain's CDR3 is CASERAGGRTEAFF. The CDR3 bases are TGTGCCAGTGAGAGGGCAGGGGGTCGTACTGAAGCTTTCTTT.

This clone was seen once. Written as DNA, the CDR3 is TGTGCCAGCGGAGGGTCCAATCAGCCCCAGCATTTT. It codes for CASGGSNQPQHF. The V call is TRBV28, the J call TRBJ1-5; D gene ambiguous. The ends were cut back, 8 bases at V and 3 bases at J, with 8 bases in the middle. The germline CDR1 and CDR2 sequences are MDHEN and SYDVKM. CDR3 size: 12 residues. The full variable domain, its missing parts supplied by reference TRBV28 and TRBJ1-5, is DVKVTQSSRYLVKRTGEKVFLECVQDMDHENMFWYRQDPGLGLRLIYFSYDVKMKEKGDIPEGYSVSREKKERFSLILESASTNQTSMYLCASGGSNQPQHFGDGTRLSIL.

This clone was observed a few times. This chain connects TRBV7-2 to TRBJ1-4, with D maybe TRBD1 (5 bases). Germline V lookup: CDR1 SGHTA, CDR2 FQGNSA. With 5 bases removed from V and 3 bases from J, the gap between germline ends came to 10 bases. The CDR3 spans 14 residues. The CDR3 DNA is TGTGCCAGCAGCCCAGGGCTTCCTAATGAAAAACTGTTTTTT. It codes for CASSPGLPNEKLFF.

The chain links TRBV6-6 to TRBJ2-5; maybe TRBD2 (5 bases). CDR3 length equals 13 residues. V was trimmed by 4 bases and J by 4 bases, leaving 10 bases between them. The V gene's germline CDR1 is MNHNY and CDR2 SVGAGI (reference sequence). DNA of the CDR3: TGTGCCAGCAGTTCACTAGTAGGAGAGACCCAGTACTTC. Translating it yields CASSSLVGETQYF.

The chain joins TRBV6-5 to TRBJ2-5, with D perhaps TRBD1 (6 bases). Germline V gives CDR1 MNHEY, CDR2 SVGAGI. The CDR3 extends over 15 amino acids. Trimming took off 4 bases at V and 1 base at J, with 13 bases between the two ends. This CDR3 reads CASSLFRGPQETQYF. In DNA, the CDR3 is TGTGCCAGCAGTTTATTCAGGGGCCCCCAAGAGACCCAGTACTTC.

This clone has just one count. This chain joins TRBV15 and TRBJ1-2; D not certain. The V gene's germline CDR1 is LNHNV and CDR2 YYDKDF (reference sequence). With 5 bases removed from V and 3 bases from J, the gap between germline ends came to 16 bases. The CDR3 length is 15 residues. In nucleotides, the CDR3 is TGTGCCACCAGCTCGGACCGAGGGCCCTACTATGGCTACACCTTC. The encoded protein is CATSSDRGPYYGYTF. Looking up the rest from reference TRBV15 and TRBJ1-2 gives the full variable domain: DAMVIQNPRYQVTQFGKPVTLSCSQTLNHNVMYWYQQKSSQAPKLLFHYYDKDFNNEADTPDNFQSRRPNTSFCFLDIRSPGLGDTAMYLCATSSDRGPYYGYTFGSGTRLTVV.

There are a few counts of this clone. The chain couples TRBV6-5 to TRBJ1-1; D unresolved. The germline V gene has CDR1 MNHEY and CDR2 SVGAGI. CDR3 length: 12 residues. V shed 5 bases and J shed 11 bases, with 15 bases lying between them. The CDR3 is CASSLPNQDAFF. CDR3 nucleotide sequence: TGTGCCAGCAGTCTACCTAACCAAGACGCTTTCTTT.

The chain links TRBV5-4 to TRBJ1-1, with D possibly matching TRBD1 (5 bases). Looked up from germline, CDR1 is SGHNT and CDR2 is YYREEE (reference sequence). Deletions cut 3 bases from V and 3 bases from J, with 9 bases between. The CDR3 sequence is 13 residues long. Written as DNA, the CDR3 is TGTGCCAGCAGCTCTGGCAGGGACACTGAAGCTTTCTTT. Its protein product is CASSSGRDTEAFF.

This chain connects TRBV6-6 to TRBJ1-2; D is perhaps TRBD1 (6 bases). Trimming took off 5 bases at V and 6 bases at J, with 13 bases between the two ends. Per the germline V gene, CDR1 is MNHNY and CDR2 is SVGAGI (reference sequence). This CDR3 comprises 13 residues. The CDR3 loop reads CASSPQGRDGYTF. CDR3 in DNA: TGTGCCAGCAGTCCGCAGGGGAGGGATGGCTACACCTTC.

The CDR3 nucleotides read TGTGCCAGCAGCACCGGGACGGGGGGTGATACGCAGTATTTT. Encoded protein: CASSTGTGGDTQYF. V is TRBV11-3 and J is TRBJ2-3; 7 bases are shared with TRBD2. Per germline, CDR1 SGHNT and CDR2 YENEEA. J gave up 6 bases and V 5 bases, and 8 bases lay outside the gene matches. This CDR3 contains 14 residues.